The 29 T cell receptor beta chains below all came from one sample that was sequenced in a study of chemoradiotherapy in HPV16-positive cancers. TCRdb keeps only in-frame clones here, not all; method: immunoSEQ multiplex PCR. Of some 7,700 clones listed, around 68% are singletons. The sample was acquired from a patient who underwent chemoradiotherapy. The receptors come from a human donor with HPV-associated anogenital cancer.

The chain joins TRBV7-2 to TRBJ1-3, with 10 bases matching TRBD1. This CDR3 is built from 15 residues. Germline loops: CDR1 SGHTA, CDR2 FQGNSA. V lost 5 bases and J lost 2; bases outside the gene matches: 3. The CDR3 DNA reads TGTGCCAGCAGCCACGACAGGGGGCCTGGAAACACCATATATTTT. Its translation is CASSHDRGPGNTIYF.

The gene calls are TRBV20-1 and TRBJ1-2; D is undetermined. This CDR3 contains 11 residues. Looked up from germline, CDR1 is DFQATT and CDR2 is SNEGSKA (reference sequence). V was cut by 3 bases and J by 5 bases, with 7 bases left in between. The CDR3 spells CSASLVYGYTF. The DNA of the CDR3 is TGCAGTGCTAGTCTTGTTTATGGCTACACCTTC.

This chain uses TRBV6-5 with TRBJ1-2; D uncertain. The CDR3 is 13 residues long. V was shortened by 5 bases and J by 0 bases, with 7 bases between the two germline ends. The V gene's germline CDR1 is MNHEY and CDR2 SVGAGI. The CDR3 is CASSQVANYGYTF. The CDR3 region has the DNA TGTGCCAGCAGTCAGGTCGCTAACTATGGCTACACCTTC.

This chain links TRBV4-3 with TRBJ2-3; D is possibly TRBD2 (6 bases). V gave up 0 bases and J gave up 2 bases, with 12 bases separating them. The CDR3 consists of 16 residues. The V gene's germline CDR1 is LGHNA and CDR2 YSLEER. The CDR3 spells CASSQDELAPTDTQYF. CDR3 nucleotide sequence: TGCGCCAGCAGCCAAGATGAACTAGCACCCACAGATACGCAGTATTTT.

The chain links TRBV5-1 to TRBJ2-2, with 16 bases aligning to TRBD2. CDR3 size: 19 residues. Per the germline V gene, CDR1 is SGHRS and CDR2 is YFSETQ. V lost 4 bases, J lost 0 bases, and 6 bases stayed unmatched. The CDR3 sequence is CASSEGTSGREANTGELFF. In DNA form, the CDR3 reads TGCGCCAGCAGCGAGGGGACTAGCGGGAGGGAGGCGAACACCGGGGAGCTGTTTTTT.

The chain links TRBV18 to TRBJ2-1; 8 nucleotides align to TRBD2. The germline gives CDR1 KGHSH, CDR2 LQKENI. With 2 bases clipped from V and 2 bases from J, the junction kept 5 bases outside the gene matches. The CDR3 is 16 amino acids. The CDR3 region is CASSPERELTYNEQFF. CDR3 coding DNA: TGTGCCAGCTCACCAGAGCGGGAGCTAACCTACAATGAGCAGTTCTTC.

DNA of the CDR3: TGTGCCAGCAGCGTAGCGCCGAACACTGAAGCTTTCTTT. Amino acids: CASSVAPNTEAFF. The chain carries TRBV9 and TRBJ1-1; D unresolved. Trimming left V 0 bases short and J 1 base short, with 4 bases between. CDR3 length: 13 residues. The germline CDR1 and CDR2 sequences are SGDLS and YYNGEE.

This clone has just a few counts. This rearrangement joins TRBV27 to TRBJ1-1; D perhaps matches TRBD1 (5 bases). The CDR3 runs 15 residues. Germline CDR1 is MNHEY and CDR2 is SMNVEV (reference sequence). The V and J ends lost 5 bases and 1 base respectively, with 14 bases between them. The CDR3 loop is CASSPRDAKNTEAFF. The CDR3 coding sequence is TGTGCCAGCAGTCCAAGGGACGCAAAGAACACTGAAGCTTTCTTT.

The chain links TRBV9 to TRBJ2-2, with D possibly matching TRBD2 (5 bases). The CDR3 has 16 residues. Between the trimmed V and J ends, which lost 4 bases and 3 bases, there was a span of 16 bases. From germline, CDR1 is SGDLS and CDR2 YYNGEE. The CDR3 bases are TGTGCCAGCAGCACCCAAGGCCGGGGATACACCGGGGAGCTGTTTTTT. It yields the protein CASSTQGRGYTGELFF.

The J gene is TRBJ2-5, the V gene TRBV29-1; D unclear. The CDR3 contains 12 residues. V was shortened by 1 base and J by 4 bases, with 7 bases between the two germline ends. Germline V lookup: CDR1 SQVTM, CDR2 ANQGSEA. Here the CDR3 DNA reads TGCAGCGTTGAAGCCCAGTTAGAGACCCAGTACTTC. It specifies CSVEAQLETQYF.

CDR3 loop: CASSLEGNSNYGYTF. The CDR3 nucleotides are TGTGCCAGCAGCTTGGAAGGGAATTCTAACTATGGCTACACCTTC. The chain combines TRBV5-5 with TRBJ1-2, with no clear D. The CDR3 length is 15 residues. The germline V gene has CDR1 SGHKS and CDR2 YYEKEE (reference sequence). Trimming shortened V by 0 bases and J by 0 bases, and 9 bases separated the two germline ends.

The chain employs TRBV9 and TRBJ2-6; possible D gene TRBD1, 7 bases. CDR1 is SGDLS, CDR2 YYNGEE, per germline. The V and J ends lost 1 base and 2 bases respectively, with 28 bases between them. This CDR3 comprises 22 residues. The CDR3 here is CASSVYSATGRTYPPGANVLTF. CDR3 DNA: TGTGCCAGCAGCGTATATTCTGCGACAGGGAGGACTTACCCCCCTGGGGCCAACGTCCTGACTTTC. The complete variable domain, with remaining parts taken from reference TRBV9 and TRBJ2-6, reads DSGVTQTPKHLITATGQRVTLRCSPRSGDLSVYWYQQSLDQGLQFLIQYYNGEERAKGNILERFSAQQFPDLHSELNLSSLELGDSALYFCASSVYSATGRTYPPGANVLTFGAGSRLTVL.

This chain connects TRBV7-2 to TRBJ2-5, with D maybe TRBD1 (5 bases). Deletions cut 5 bases from V and 7 bases from J, with 20 bases between. Germline V gene sequence: CDR1 SGHTA, CDR2 FQGNSA. The CDR3 loop spans 15 amino acids. This chain's CDR3 is CASSPESGVRGTQYF. CDR3 sequence (DNA): TGTGCCAGCAGCCCCGAGTCAGGCGTAAGGGGGACCCAGTACTTC.

The rearrangement joins TRBV27 to TRBJ2-1; D uncertain. V lost 3 bases to trimming and J lost 7 bases, with 16 bases between them. From germline, CDR1 is MNHEY and CDR2 SMNVEV (reference sequence). The CDR3 runs 15 residues. The CDR3 DNA sequence: TGTGCCAGCAGTTTTCGGTTTGGCGCCCAGAATGAGCAGTTCTTC. It codes for CASSFRFGAQNEQFF.

This chain connects TRBV5-1 to TRBJ1-1; D gene unclear. Germline CDR1 is SGHRS and CDR2 is YFSETQ. The length of the CDR3 is 14 residues. The V and J ends lost 4 bases and 3 bases respectively, with 13 bases between them. This chain's CDR3 is CASSRSGRDTEAFF. In nucleotides, the CDR3 is TGCGCCAGCAGCAGAAGTGGGCGGGACACTGAAGCTTTCTTT.

The rearrangement joins TRBV7-6 to TRBJ2-5; perhaps TRBD2 as D (5 bases). Germline V CDR1 and CDR2: SGHVS, FNYEAQ. The CDR3 contains 14 residues. The V end was cut by 5 bases, the J end by 5 bases, with 15 bases between. CDR3 protein: CASSLPWRGETQYF. DNA for the CDR3: TGTGCCAGCAGCCTTCCCTGGCGCGGGGAGACCCAGTACTTC.

The rearrangement joins TRBV20-1 to TRBJ2-5; perhaps TRBD2 as D (5 bases). This CDR3 has 10 residues. CDR1 is DFQATT and CDR2 is SNEGSKA in the germline V gene (reference sequence). The V end lost 7 bases, the J end lost 7 bases, and 10 bases lay between the germline ends. The chain's CDR3 is CSGNRGTQYF. The CDR3 DNA reads as TGCAGTGGAAACCGGGGGACCCAGTACTTC.

This chain joins TRBV6-1 and TRBJ2-7, with D perhaps matching TRBD1 (6 bases). The CDR3 contains 14 residues. Germline CDR1 is MNHNS and CDR2 is SASEGT. Trimming took off 5 bases at V and 7 bases at J, with 18 bases between the two ends. The CDR3 DNA is TGTGCCAGCAGTCGAGCTGGACAGCCGAAAGAGCAGTACGTC. This sequence encodes CASSRAGQPKEQYV.

Points on this clone: One end of the junction fails to match germline, which may point to a read error. The chain uses TRBV9 and TRBJ1-2; TRBD1 might be the D (6 bases). This CDR3 comprises 12 residues. CDR1 is SGDLS, CDR2 YYNGEE, per germline. The CDR3 protein is CASRGRGYSYTF. DNA for the CDR3: TGTGCCAGCAGGGGCAGGGGCTATAGCTACACCTTC.

The gene calls are TRBV9 and TRBJ2-2, with a weak D call TRBD1 (7 bases). V was pared by 4 bases and J by 1 base, with 29 bases between. The CDR3 runs 21 residues. Germline assignment: CDR1 SGDLS and CDR2 YYNGEE. The chain's CDR3 is CASSPRSLEGSDRVNTGELFF. DNA for the CDR3: TGTGCCAGCAGCCCCCGTAGTCTGGAGGGATCAGACAGGGTGAACACCGGGGAGCTGTTTTTT. The entire variable domain, with the rest obtained from reference TRBV9 and TRBJ2-2, is as follows: DSGVTQTPKHLITATGQRVTLRCSPRSGDLSVYWYQQSLDQGLQFLIQYYNGEERAKGNILERFSAQQFPDLHSELNLSSLELGDSALYFCASSPRSLEGSDRVNTGELFFGEGSRLTVL.

This clone turned up a few times. The gene calls are TRBV4-1 and TRBJ1-2; no clear D. Germline CDR1 and CDR2: MGHRA and YSYEKL. The V end lost 0 bases, the J end lost 2 bases, and 4 bases lay between the germline ends. There are 13 residues in the CDR3. This CDR3 is CASSQENNYGYTF. CDR3 DNA sequence: TGCGCCAGCAGCCAAGAAAACAACTATGGCTACACCTTC.

The chain joins TRBV2 to TRBJ1-1, with D possibly matching TRBD1 (6 bases). Germline CDR1 SNHLY, CDR2 FYNNEI. V lost 7 bases, J lost 7 bases, and 16 bases lay in between. The CDR3 is made up of 13 amino acids. The CDR3 DNA sequence: TGTGCCAGCACCAACAGGAAGGGGGGTGAAGCTTTCTTT. This translates into CASTNRKGGEAFF.

The chain couples TRBV7-8 to TRBJ2-7, with D possibly TRBD1 on 6 matching bases. The V gene's germline CDR1 is SGHVS and CDR2 FQNEAQ. Trimming pared 1 base from V and 5 bases from J, leaving 15 bases between. The CDR3 sequence is 15 residues long. The CDR3 nucleotides read TGTGCCAGCAGCTTAGAGAGAGGGGGAAGGAACGAGCAGTACGTC. Its translation: CASSLERGGRNEQYV.

CDR3 coding DNA: TGTGCTAGTGATCCTCGGAAGCGCACTGAAGCTTTCTTT. It encodes CASDPRKRTEAFF. This chain links TRBV12-5 with TRBJ1-1; D ambiguous. This CDR3 comprises 13 residues. V was shortened by 7 bases and J by 4 bases, with 13 bases between the two germline ends. CDR1 is LGHNT, CDR2 FRNRAP, per germline.

CDR3 protein: CASSDLYRDGTEAFF. DNA for the CDR3: TGTGCCAGCAGTGATCTATACAGGGATGGTACTGAAGCTTTCTTT. J is TRBJ1-1 and V is TRBV25-1, with TRBD1 as a possible D gene (6 bases). The CDR3 contains 15 residues. V was pared by 3 bases and J by 5 bases, with 16 bases between. The germline CDR1 and CDR2 sequences are MGHDK and SYGVNS.

This chain uses TRBV11-3 with TRBJ1-1; the D gene is possibly TRBD1 (5 bases). The germline V and J ends were trimmed by 2 bases and 4 bases, with 11 bases remaining between them. The germline CDR1 and CDR2 sequences are SGHNT and YENEEA. This CDR3 is 14 amino acids long. CDR3 coding DNA: TGTGCCAGCAGCTTATCCGGGGGTACCACTGAAGCTTTCTTT. Translated: CASSLSGGTTEAFF.

The chain joins TRBV28 to TRBJ2-7; D is ambiguous. The germline CDR1 and CDR2 sequences are MDHEN and SYDVKM. V shed 2 bases and J shed 2 bases, with 7 bases lying between them. The CDR3 has 13 residues. This CDR3 reads CASSLEAPYEQYF. CDR3 nucleotides: TGTGCCAGCAGTTTAGAAGCACCCTACGAGCAGTACTTC.

This chain connects TRBV20-1 to TRBJ1-2, with no clear D. Germline assignment: CDR1 DFQATT and CDR2 SNEGSKA (reference sequence). The V end was cut by 6 bases, the J end by 7 bases, with 9 bases between. The CDR3 contains 10 residues. Here the CDR3 reads CSATTSGYTF. CDR3 DNA: TGCAGTGCCACGACCAGTGGCTACACCTTC.

The chain couples TRBV4-3 to TRBJ1-4; no definite D call. The CDR3 consists of 17 residues. V lost 0 bases and J 7 bases, leaving 18 bases between the germline ends. CDR1 is LGHNA and CDR2 is YSLEER in the germline V gene. CDR3 in DNA: TGCGCCAGCAGCCAAGAAACAGAAGGGTATCTTGGTGAAAAACTGTTTTTT. It is translated as CASSQETEGYLGEKLFF.